This T cell receptor beta chain was profiled in a study of T cells in Graves' hyperthyroidism and ophthalmopathy. The study, taken as a whole, reports: Among thyroid clonotypes expanded above 0.001, most also appeared in blood.

This CDR3 region has 16 residues. Germline V gives CDR1 KGHSH, CDR2 LQKENI. Trimming removed 4 bases from V and 0 bases from J; junction bases left unmatched: 5. The sample holds a few counts of this clonotype. Its antigen is unknown. Amplified regions were TCR beta CDR3 sequences from RNA transcripts. The HTBI primer set drove a first-round RT-PCR of the TCR CDR3. A single record per CDR3 protein comes from TCRdb applying MiXCR to the multiplex PCR reads. This table has 200,000 to 250,000 distinct CDR3 sequences, over 15% appearing once. At least 3 on the Clinical Activity Score was recorded for ophthalmopathy patients, who also had NOSPECS grade at least 4 and duration under 3 months. The study excluded patients with uncontrolled infection, other autoimmune disease, pregnancy or lactation. The diagnoses drew upon clinical symptoms, serum thyroxine and TRAb, thyroid ultrasound and orbital computed tomography.

This clonotype was obtained from a woman younger than 35 with Graves' ophthalmopathy. The sequenced sample was blood. This rearrangement joins TRBV18 to TRBJ2-7, with 11 positions matching TRBD1. The CDR3 here is CASSRGQGGSSYEQYF. CDR3 DNA: TGTGCCAGCTCACGGGGACAGGGGGGGAGCTCCTACGAGCAGTACTTC.